This T cell receptor beta chain was recorded in a study of shared clonotypes between healthy human individuals. Study-wide context: Researchers drew samples from two women and a few men aged 18 to 49.

The CDR3 spans 15 residues. V was pared by 2 bases and J by 1 base, with 6 bases of the junction left unmatched. The germline V gene encodes CDR1 SGHNT and CDR2 YYREEE (reference sequence). CD45RO-negative, CCR7-positively selected cells formed the naive CD8 fraction, excluding terminally differentiated effector memory CD45RA+ cells. Every contributor of samples was a Caucasian grown-up residing in Nashville, Tennessee. Splitting of each subset's genomic DNA was done evenly across several immunoSEQ plates. Clones were sequenced by immunoSEQ multiplex PCR, and TCRdb holds only the in-frame ones, with some missing. Of 2 million to 2.5 million clones in the sample, about 95% were seen once.

Sequenced material: naive CD8+ T cells sorted from blood. This TCR was sampled from a man aged 18 to 29 in good health. The rearrangement joins TRBV5-4 to TRBJ2-7; 7 bases are shared with TRBD1. In DNA form, the CDR3 reads TGTGCCAGCAGCTTAGGAGACAGGGCTTCCTACGAGCAGTACTTC. It codes for CASSLGDRASYEQYF.